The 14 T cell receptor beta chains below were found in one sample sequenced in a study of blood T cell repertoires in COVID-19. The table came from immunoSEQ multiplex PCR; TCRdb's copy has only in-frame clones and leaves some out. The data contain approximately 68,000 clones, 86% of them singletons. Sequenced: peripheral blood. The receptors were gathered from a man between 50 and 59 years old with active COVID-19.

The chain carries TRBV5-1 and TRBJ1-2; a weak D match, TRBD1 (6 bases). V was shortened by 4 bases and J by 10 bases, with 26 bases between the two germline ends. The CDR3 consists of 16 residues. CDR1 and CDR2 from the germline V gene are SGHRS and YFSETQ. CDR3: CASSPRAGGALGDYTF. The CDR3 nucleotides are TGCGCCAGCAGCCCTCGGGCGGGGGGGGCCTTAGGTGACTACACCTTC. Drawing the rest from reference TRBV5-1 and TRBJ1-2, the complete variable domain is KAGVTQTPRYLIKTRGQQVTLSCSPISGHRSVSWYQQTPGQGLQFLFEYFSETQRNKGNFPGRFSGRQFSNSRSEMNVSTLELGDSALYLCASSPRAGGALGDYTFGSGTRLTVV.

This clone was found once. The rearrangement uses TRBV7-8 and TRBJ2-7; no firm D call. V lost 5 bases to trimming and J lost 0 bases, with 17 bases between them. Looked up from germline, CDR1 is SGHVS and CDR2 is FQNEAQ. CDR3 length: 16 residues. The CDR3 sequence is CASSLPPYASSYEQYF. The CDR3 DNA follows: TGTGCCAGCAGCCTCCCACCATATGCTAGCTCCTACGAGCAGTACTTC. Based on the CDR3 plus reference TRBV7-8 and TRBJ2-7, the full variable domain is GAGVSQSPRYKVAKRGQDVALRCDPISGHVSLFWYQQALGQGPEFLTYFQNEAQLDKSGLPSDRFFAERPEGSVSTLKIQRTQQEDSAVYLCASSLPPYASSYEQYFGPGTRLTVT.

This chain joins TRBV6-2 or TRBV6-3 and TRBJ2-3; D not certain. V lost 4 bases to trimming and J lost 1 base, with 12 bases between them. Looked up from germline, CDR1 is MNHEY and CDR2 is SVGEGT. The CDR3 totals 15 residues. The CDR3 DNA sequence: TGTGCCAGCAGTTCGGTCCGTGTGGGCACAGATACGCAGTATTTT. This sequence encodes CASSSVRVGTDTQYF.

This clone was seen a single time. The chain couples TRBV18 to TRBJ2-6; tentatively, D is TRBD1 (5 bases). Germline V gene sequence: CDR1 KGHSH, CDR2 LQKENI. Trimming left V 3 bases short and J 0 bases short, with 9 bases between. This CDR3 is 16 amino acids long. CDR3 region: CASSPLRASGANVLTF. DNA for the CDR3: TGTGCCAGCTCACCTCTCAGGGCCTCTGGGGCCAACGTCCTGACTTTC.

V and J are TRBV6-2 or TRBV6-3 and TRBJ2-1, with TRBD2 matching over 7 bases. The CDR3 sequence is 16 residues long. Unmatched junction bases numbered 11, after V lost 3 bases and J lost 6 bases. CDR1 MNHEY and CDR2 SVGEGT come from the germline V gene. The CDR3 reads CASSYSIRLAANEQFF. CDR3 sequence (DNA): TGTGCCAGCAGTTATAGTATAAGGCTAGCGGCCAATGAGCAGTTCTTC.

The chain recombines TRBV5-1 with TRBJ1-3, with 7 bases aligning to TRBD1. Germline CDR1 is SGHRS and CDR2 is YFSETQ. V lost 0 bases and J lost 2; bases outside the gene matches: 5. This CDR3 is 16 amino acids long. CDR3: CASSLADRATGNTIYF. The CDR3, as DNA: TGCGCCAGCAGCTTGGCCGACAGGGCAACTGGAAACACCATATATTTT.

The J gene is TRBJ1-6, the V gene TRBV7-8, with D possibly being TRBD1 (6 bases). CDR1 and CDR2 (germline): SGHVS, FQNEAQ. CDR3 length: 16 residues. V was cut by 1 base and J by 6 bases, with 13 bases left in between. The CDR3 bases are TGTGCCAGCAGCTTAGGAGGTGCAGGGGTTAATTCACCCCTCCACTTT. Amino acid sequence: CASSLGGAGVNSPLHF.

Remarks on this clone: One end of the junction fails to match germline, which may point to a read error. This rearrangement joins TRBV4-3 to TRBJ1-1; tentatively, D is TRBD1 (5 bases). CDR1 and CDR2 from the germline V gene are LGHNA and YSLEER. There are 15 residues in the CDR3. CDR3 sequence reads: CASSLSGGSNSEAFF. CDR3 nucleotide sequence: TGCGCCAGCAGCCTGTCCGGGGGGTCTAACAGTGAAGCTTTCTTT.

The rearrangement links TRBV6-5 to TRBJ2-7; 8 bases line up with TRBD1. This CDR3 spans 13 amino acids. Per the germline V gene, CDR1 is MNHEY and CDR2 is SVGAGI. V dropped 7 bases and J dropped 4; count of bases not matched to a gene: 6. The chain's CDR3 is CASTRDRWYEQYF. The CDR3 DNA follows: TGTGCCAGCACTCGGGACAGGTGGTACGAGCAGTACTTC.

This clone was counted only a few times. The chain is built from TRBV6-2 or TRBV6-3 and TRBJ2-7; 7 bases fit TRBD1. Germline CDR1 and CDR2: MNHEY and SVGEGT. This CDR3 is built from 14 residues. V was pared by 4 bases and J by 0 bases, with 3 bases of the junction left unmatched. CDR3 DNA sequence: TGTGCCAGCAGTTCTGGACAGGCCTCCTACGAGCAGTACTTC. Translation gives CASSSGQASYEQYF.

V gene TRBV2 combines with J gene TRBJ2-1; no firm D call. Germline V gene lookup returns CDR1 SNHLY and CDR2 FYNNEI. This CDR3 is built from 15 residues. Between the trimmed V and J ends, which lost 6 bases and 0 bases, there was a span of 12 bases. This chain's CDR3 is CASRETRSSYNEQFF. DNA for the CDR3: TGTGCCAGCAGGGAAACCAGAAGCTCCTACAATGAGCAGTTCTTC.

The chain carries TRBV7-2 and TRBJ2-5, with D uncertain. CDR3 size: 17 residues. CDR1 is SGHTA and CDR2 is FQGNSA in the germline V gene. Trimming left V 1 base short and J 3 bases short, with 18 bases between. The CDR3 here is CASSLVFRGTHKETQYF. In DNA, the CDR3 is TGTGCCAGCAGCTTAGTCTTCCGCGGCACCCACAAAGAGACCCAGTACTTC.

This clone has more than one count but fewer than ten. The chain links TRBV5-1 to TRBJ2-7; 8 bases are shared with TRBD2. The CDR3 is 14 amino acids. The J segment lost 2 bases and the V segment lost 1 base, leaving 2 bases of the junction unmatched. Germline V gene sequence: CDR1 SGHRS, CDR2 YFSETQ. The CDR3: CASSLSGGTYEQYF. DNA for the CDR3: TGCGCCAGCAGCTTGAGCGGGGGAACCTACGAGCAGTACTTC.

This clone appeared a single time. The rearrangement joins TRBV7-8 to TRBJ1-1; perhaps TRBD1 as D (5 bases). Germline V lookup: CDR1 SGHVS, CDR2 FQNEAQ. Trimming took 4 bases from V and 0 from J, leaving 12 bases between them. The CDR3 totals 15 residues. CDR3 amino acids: CASSSGGTMNTEAFF. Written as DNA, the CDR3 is TGTGCCAGCAGCTCGGGCGGGACCATGAACACTGAAGCTTTCTTT.